This TCR beta chain was found in a study of T cells in Graves' hyperthyroidism and ophthalmopathy. Study-wide points: Blood also showed most of the thyroid clonotypes that were expanded above 0.001. Before onset, by a median of approximately 6.8 months, the model predicted ophthalmopathy. From stable hyperthyroidism, ophthalmopathy was separated by a 13 V-J model.

In germline, CDR1 is SGDLS, CDR2 YYNGEE. The V and J ends lost 4 bases and 9 bases, in that order; junction bases with no gene match: 13. The CDR3 length is 17 residues. A note on this clonotype: Its cognate antigen is unknown.

Fresh 10 ml peripheral blood yielded PBMCs. The TCR beta CDR3 regions underwent amplification using RNA transcripts as the source. HTBI primers were the set used in a first-round RT-PCR of the TCR CDR3. TCRdb recomputed calls from the multiplex PCR reads with MiXCR, one row per CDR3 protein. This table holds fewer than 450,000 distinct CDR3 sequences, roughly 18% found once. The specimen was blood. V is TRBV9 and J is TRBJ2-1; 13 nucleotides align to TRBD2. This sequence was found in a young man with Graves' ophthalmopathy. CDR3 nucleotide sequence: TGTGCCAGCAGCCAAGATAGAGGACTAGCGGGAGTTCTTGAGCAGTTCTTC. This translates into CASSQDRGLAGVLEQFF.